The rows below give T cell receptor beta chains drawn from one sample of a study of beta chain features in type 1 diabetes. Clones were read by immunoSEQ multiplex PCR, and TCRdb kept only the in-frame ones, dropping some. The sample lists about 700,000 clones; about an eighth were seen once. Sequencing was carried out using naive CD4+ T cells from blood. Receptor source: a young man with type 1 diabetes. The CDR3 runs from the conserved cysteine through the conserved F or W. The D gene is left open where the match is weak. Some rows mark clone size as missing; the rest say once, few, many or name a class of expanded clone.

TGTGCCAGCAGTTCCTACCTAGGGACAGGGGGTACCGGGGAGCTGTTTTTT | CASSSYLGTGGTGELFF | TRBD1 | TRBV27 | . | TRBJ2-2
TGCGCCAGCAGCCCGGGACAGTCCCAAGGCGAGCAGTACTTC | CASSPGQSQGEQYF | TRBD1 | TRBV5-1 | . | TRBJ2-7
TGTGCCAGCAGCTTGGGGACAGTAGATGGCTACACCTTC | CASSLGTVDGYTF | TRBD1 | TRBV7-9 | . | TRBJ1-2
TGTGCCAGCAGTTCCTGGGGGACAGGGGGGCGTAGGGAGCAGTACTTC | CASSSWGTGGRREQYF | TRBD1 | TRBV27 | . | TRBJ2-7
TGTGCCAGCAGTTACACCCATGGACAAAACTATGGCTACACCTTC | CASSYTHGQNYGYTF | . | TRBV6-5 | . | TRBJ1-2
TGTGCCAGTAGCCGCCTAGGAGCTGTGAACACTGAAGCTTTCTTT | CASSRLGAVNTEAFF | . | TRBV19 | . | TRBJ1-1
TGCAGTGCTAGAGATTCGGATACGCAGTATTTT | CSARDSDTQYF | . | TRBV20-1 | . | TRBJ2-3
TGCGCCAGCAGCCAAGATCCAGGGGACAGGGGCTATGGCTACACCTTC | CASSQDPGDRGYGYTF | TRBD1 | TRBV4-1 | few | TRBJ1-2
TGTGCCAGCAGTTCCAAGGTACCCTGGGGAGAGACCCAGTACTTC | CASSSKVPWGETQYF | . | TRBV6-6 | . | TRBJ2-5
TGTGCCAGCAGTGAGCAGGAGGGTCAGCCCCAGCATTTT | CASSEQEGQPQHF | . | TRBV25-1 | . | TRBJ1-5
TGCAGCGTTGCCTGGGGGTTAGGCGGGGAGCTGTTTTTT | CSVAWGLGGELFF | . | TRBV29-1 | few | TRBJ2-2
TGTGCCTGGAGTGTCGGACTAGCGGGGGGGCAGGCAGATACGCAGTATTTT | CAWSVGLAGGQADTQYF | TRBD2 | TRBV30 | few | TRBJ2-3
TGTGCCACCAGCAGAGGGGGCGGGCCCATCGGCGAAAAACTGTTTTTT | CATSRGGGPIGEKLFF | . | TRBV15 | . | TRBJ1-4
TGTGCCGGCCTCCGGGTTCGGGAGACCCAGTACTTC | CAGLRVRETQYF | . | TRBV6-4 | few | TRBJ2-5
TGTGCCAGCAGCTTAGGTCCTCCGCTCGGACAGAAGCAGTTCTTC | CASSLGPPLGQKQFF | . | TRBV7-9 | . | TRBJ2-1
TGTGCCAGTGGCAGTAACTATGACTACACCTTC | CASGSNYDYTF | . | TRBV19 | few | TRBJ1-2
TGTGCCAGCAGTTTGGTTGGGGGGCCGGAGCGAAACACCATATATTTT | CASSLVGGPERNTIYF | . | TRBV27 | few | TRBJ1-3
TGTGCCAGCGAGGGCAGCCCCAGCTCCTACGAGCAGTACTTC | CASEGSPSSYEQYF | . | TRBV28 | few | TRBJ2-7
TGTGCCAGCAGTTCCGCTAGCGGGGGGACCTACAATGAGCAGTTCTTC | CASSSASGGTYNEQFF | TRBD2 | TRBV28 | . | TRBJ2-1
TGCGCCAGCAGCCAGGACGGACAGTTCAATCAGCCCCAGCATTTT | CASSQDGQFNQPQHF | . | TRBV4-1 | . | TRBJ1-5
TGCGCCAGCAGCCAAACGCCAGCGGGGGGGCAGTTCTTC | CASSQTPAGGQFF | TRBD2 | TRBV4-1 | few | TRBJ2-1
TGTGCCAGCAGTCGACAGGAAAACACTGAAGCTTTCTTT | CASSRQENTEAFF | . | TRBV2 | . | TRBJ1-1
TGTGCCAGCAGCCTGGGACCGTCGGGAGATACGCAGTATTTT | CASSLGPSGDTQYF | . | TRBV5-5 | . | TRBJ2-3
TGTGCCTGTACAGGGGGCAATAATGAAAAACTGTTTTTT | CACTGGNNEKLFF | TRBD1 | TRBV30 | . | TRBJ1-4
TGTGCCAGCAGTGAAATCACTAGCGGGGGGGCCTTCCAAGAGACCCAGTACTTC | CASSEITSGGAFQETQYF | TRBD2 | TRBV6-1 | . | TRBJ2-5